These 28 T cell receptor beta chains were all obtained from the same sample, sequenced in a study of T cell responses to AZD1222 COVID-19 vaccine. TCRdb keeps only in-frame clones here, not all; method: immunoSEQ multiplex PCR. The table shows under 150,000 clones, with 85% to 90% occurring only once. Here the sequenced sample was peripheral blood, taken 28 days after the second AZD1222 dose. All receptors derive from an adult who received the AZD1222 COVID-19 vaccine.

The CDR3: CAWSVDSQGWKYTF. CDR3 coding DNA: TGTGCCTGGAGTGTAGATAGTCAGGGTTGGAAGTACACCTTC. The chain recombines TRBV30 with TRBJ1-2; weak D call: TRBD1 (5 bases). Germline CDR1 GTSNPN, CDR2 SVGIG (reference sequence). The germline V and J ends were trimmed by 0 bases and 11 bases, with 19 bases remaining between them. The CDR3 extends over 14 amino acids.

This chain uses TRBV9 with TRBJ2-5, with D unclear. Germline assignment: CDR1 SGDLS and CDR2 YYNGEE. V dropped 4 bases and J dropped 3 bases, with 4 bases sitting between them. The CDR3 totals 11 residues. CDR3 sequence reads: CASSREETQYF. CDR3 DNA sequence: TGTGCCAGCAGCAGGGAAGAGACCCAGTACTTC.

V is TRBV5-1 and J is TRBJ2-1, with 8 bases lining up with TRBD2. V was pared by 0 bases and J by 7 bases, with 6 bases of the junction left unmatched. CDR1 and CDR2 (germline): SGHRS, YFSETQ. The length of the CDR3 is 15 residues. CDR3 region: CASSLGGGNSNEQFF. The CDR3 DNA follows: TGCGCCAGCAGCTTGGGCGGGGGGAATTCGAATGAGCAGTTCTTC.

The V and J genes are TRBV28 and TRBJ1-2, with TRBD1 as a possible D gene (6 bases). CDR1 is MDHEN and CDR2 is SYDVKM in the germline V gene. Trimming took off 3 bases at V and 8 bases at J, with 19 bases between the two ends. This CDR3 has 15 amino acids. The DNA for the CDR3 is TGTGCCAGCAGTTTGCCAGGGGCCGGATTGTACGGCTACACCTTC. It specifies CASSLPGAGLYGYTF.

The chain uses TRBV28 and TRBJ1-2; 7 bases are shared with TRBD1. This CDR3 has 15 residues. Germline-derived CDR1 and CDR2 are MDHEN and SYDVKM. V lost 6 bases and J lost 7; bases outside the gene matches: 14. CDR3 amino acids: CASSHNDRDSGGYTF. DNA of the CDR3: TGTGCCAGCAGCCATAACGACAGGGACAGTGGTGGCTACACCTTC.

The CDR3 region has the DNA TGTGCCAGCAGCCATTATGAAAAACTGTTTTTT. Protein product: CASSHYEKLFF. The chain has TRBV28 and TRBJ1-4; no firm D call. V was trimmed by 6 bases and J by 6 bases, leaving 5 bases between them. The V gene's germline CDR1 is MDHEN and CDR2 SYDVKM. This CDR3 region has 11 residues. The variable domain in full, completed from reference TRBV28 and TRBJ1-4, reads DVKVTQSSRYLVKRTGEKVFLECVQDMDHENMFWYRQDPGLGLRLIYFSYDVKMKEKGDIPEGYSVSREKKERFSLILESASTNQTSMYLCASSHYEKLFFGSGTQLSVL.

The chain recombines TRBV2 with TRBJ2-2, with 11 positions matching TRBD1. The V and J ends lost 7 bases and 4 bases, in that order; junction bases with no gene match: 8. CDR3 length: 16 residues. The germline gives CDR1 SNHLY, CDR2 FYNNEI. CDR3 sequence: CASIRPGTGGTGELFF. Here the CDR3 DNA reads TGTGCCAGCATCCGTCCCGGGACAGGGGGCACCGGGGAGCTGTTTTTT.

The rearrangement links TRBV11-3 to TRBJ1-4; D not certain. V shed 7 bases and J shed 2 bases, with 23 bases lying between them. CDR3 size: 18 residues. Germline V gene data show CDR1 as SGHNT and CDR2 as YENEEA. DNA for the CDR3: TGTGCCAGCATTCCTCAACGGGGTGCCCCGACGACTAATGAAAAACTGTTTTTT. Encoded protein: CASIPQRGAPTTNEKLFF.

V usage is TRBV6-5 and J usage is TRBJ1-1, with 8 bases that match TRBD1. The V gene end was trimmed by 7 bases and the J gene end by 1 base; junction bases not matched to a gene: 2. CDR3 length equals 13 residues. CDR1 is MNHEY, CDR2 SVGAGI, per germline. The CDR3 coding sequence is TGTGCCAGCACCGGGACAGGGAACACTGAAGCTTTCTTT. This encodes CASTGTGNTEAFF.

CDR3 coding DNA: TGTGCCAGCAGCTTCCGGACCCTCAGGAATGAGCAGTTCTTC. It translates to CASSFRTLRNEQFF. The rearrangement uses TRBV11-2 and TRBJ2-1; D gene ambiguous. Trimming removed 3 bases from V and 7 bases from J, with 13 bases in between. The V gene's germline CDR1 is SGHAT and CDR2 FQNNGV. The CDR3 consists of 14 residues. Looking up the rest from reference TRBV11-2 and TRBJ2-1 gives the full variable domain: EAGVAQSPRYKIIEKRQSVAFWCNPISGHATLYWYQQILGQGPKLLIQFQNNGVVDDSQLPKDRFSAERLKGVDSTLKIQPAKLEDSAVYLCASSFRTLRNEQFFGPGTRLTVL.

The rearrangement uses TRBV7-9 and TRBJ1-2; 7 bases are shared with TRBD1. The CDR3 runs to 14 residues. CDR1 SEHNR and CDR2 FQNEAQ come from the germline V gene (reference sequence). The trim removed 3 bases at V and 4 bases at J, leaving 5 bases unmatched. CDR3 bases: TGTGCCAGCAGCTTTGAGGGGGCCGGCTATGGCTACACCTTC. Protein product: CASSFEGAGYGYTF. The whole variable domain, remainder taken from reference TRBV7-9 and TRBJ1-2, is DTGVSQNPRHKITKRGQNVTFRCDPISEHNRLYWYRQTLGQGPEFLTYFQNEAQLEKSRLLSDRFSAERPKGSFSTLEIQRTEQGDSAMYLCASSFEGAGYGYTFGSGTRLTVV.

The chain joins TRBV28 to TRBJ1-2; D is perhaps TRBD1 (6 bases). The ends were cut back, 5 bases at V and 7 bases at J, with 14 bases in the middle. The CDR3 sequence is 13 residues long. Germline CDR1 and CDR2: MDHEN and SYDVKM. CDR3 loop: CASSPSGESGYTF. Written as DNA, the CDR3 is TGTGCCAGCAGTCCCTCAGGGGAATCTGGCTACACCTTC.

The chain uses TRBV10-2 and TRBJ1-2; 10 bases are a match to TRBD1. V dropped 6 bases and J dropped 4; count of bases not matched to a gene: 8. CDR3 length: 15 residues. The germline V gene has CDR1 WSHSY and CDR2 SAAADI. CDR3: CASRKGQGPIYGYTF. The CDR3 region has the DNA TGCGCCAGCAGGAAGGGACAGGGGCCTATCTATGGCTACACCTTC.

This chain uses TRBV5-1 with TRBJ2-5; D possibly uses TRBD1 or TRBD2 (5 bases each). Germline CDR1 is SGHRS and CDR2 is YFSETQ. The CDR3 is 14 amino acids. The V end was cut by 0 bases, the J end by 4 bases, with 10 bases between. As DNA, the CDR3 is TGCGCCAGCAGCTTGGAAGAGGGGCCAGAGACCCAGTACTTC. Amino acids: CASSLEEGPETQYF. The full variable domain, rest sourced from reference TRBV5-1 and TRBJ2-5, is KAGVTQTPRYLIKTRGQQVTLSCSPISGHRSVSWYQQTPGQGLQFLFEYFSETQRNKGNFPGRFSGRQFSNSRSEMNVSTLELGDSALYLCASSLEEGPETQYFGPGTRLLVL.

The chain couples TRBV28 to TRBJ1-1; D perhaps matches TRBD1 (5 bases). Deletions cut 3 bases from V and 4 bases from J, with 12 bases between. The CDR3 is 14 amino acids. The germline V gene encodes CDR1 MDHEN and CDR2 SYDVKM. The CDR3 DNA sequence: TGTGCCAGCAGTTTGGGGGGTATGGCCACTGAAGCTTTCTTT. The encoded protein is CASSLGGMATEAFF.

This clone appeared once. The chain carries TRBV3-1 (or the pseudogene TRBV3-2) and TRBJ1-6; D is ambiguous. The V gene lost 1 base and the J gene lost 0 bases, with 13 bases spanning the gap. Per the germline V gene, CDR1 is LGHDT and CDR2 is YNNKEL (reference sequence). This CDR3 comprises 18 residues. DNA for the CDR3: TGTGCCAGCAGCCAAGTTAAACAGACCAGCTCCTATAATTCACCCCTCCACTTT. Protein sequence: CASSQVKQTSSYNSPLHF.

This clone was seen only once. The chain carries TRBV28 and TRBJ2-7, with TRBD2 identical over 10 bases. This CDR3 is 15 amino acids long. Germline V gene data show CDR1 as MDHEN and CDR2 as SYDVKM. V lost 2 bases, J lost 13 bases, and 14 bases stayed unmatched. CDR3 loop: CASSLKGLAGVPPYV. The CDR3 DNA reads as TGTGCCAGCAGTTTAAAGGGCCTAGCGGGGGTTCCCCCTTACGTC.

This clone appeared once. The V gene is TRBV3-1 (or the pseudogene TRBV3-2), the J gene TRBJ1-4; D not certain. V was cut by 2 bases and J by 7 bases, with 20 bases left in between. Germline CDR1 LGHDT, CDR2 YNNKEL (reference sequence). The CDR3 spans 17 residues. The CDR3 here is CASSQRSPGLGGEKLFF. CDR3 coding DNA: TGTGCCAGCAGCCAACGGTCCCCAGGTCTTGGCGGTGAAAAACTGTTTTTT.

This clone was detected once. This chain joins TRBV6-6 and TRBJ1-2; maybe TRBD1 (6 bases). CDR3 length: 12 amino acids. V lost 5 bases and J lost 4, with 8 bases in between. In germline, CDR1 is MNHNY, CDR2 SVGAGI (reference sequence). This chain's CDR3 is CASSQTGYGYTF. The CDR3 nucleotides read TGTGCCAGCAGTCAGACAGGCTATGGCTACACCTTC.

This chain links TRBV9 with TRBJ2-7; D gene ambiguous. The CDR3 contains 11 residues. In germline, CDR1 is SGDLS, CDR2 YYNGEE. Trimming removed 4 bases from V and 6 bases from J, with 8 bases in between. CDR3 protein: CASSNPGEQYF. In nucleotides, the CDR3 is TGTGCCAGCAGCAATCCTGGCGAGCAGTACTTC.

This clone has a single count. This rearrangement joins TRBV5-4 to TRBJ2-1, with 8 bases fitting TRBD2. Per germline, CDR1 SGHNT and CDR2 YYREEE (reference sequence). Germline trimming cut 6 bases from V and 0 bases from J; bases unmatched to any gene: 11. CDR3 length: 17 amino acids. Here the CDR3 DNA reads TGTGCCAGCACCTCGGGAGGGCGGCGAAGCTCCTACAATGAGCAGTTCTTC. This sequence encodes CASTSGGRRSSYNEQFF.

CDR3 nucleotides: TGTGCCAGCACCGGCAGCCCTAACTATGGCTACACCTTC. This encodes CASTGSPNYGYTF. The chain links TRBV28 to TRBJ1-2; no definite D call. This CDR3 region has 13 residues. The V and J ends lost 7 bases and 0 bases respectively, with 9 bases between them. The V gene's germline CDR1 is MDHEN and CDR2 SYDVKM.

The chain recombines TRBV5-1 with TRBJ1-2, with 8 bases fitting TRBD1. The CDR3 spans 17 residues. Germline V gene data show CDR1 as SGHRS and CDR2 as YFSETQ. V was pared by 1 base and J by 7 bases, with 15 bases of the junction left unmatched. This CDR3 reads CASSLHTSRQGLGGYTF. CDR3 nucleotide sequence: TGCGCCAGCAGCTTGCATACATCCAGACAGGGGCTGGGTGGCTACACCTTC.

The CDR3, as DNA: TGTGCCAGCAGCCAAGATCCGTCCACTGAAGCTTTCTTT. It yields the protein CASSQDPSTEAFF. The chain uses TRBV3-1 (or the pseudogene TRBV3-2) and TRBJ1-1; D gene unclear. The germline CDR1 and CDR2 sequences are LGHDT and YNNKEL (reference sequence). Trimming shortened V by 0 bases and J by 4 bases, and 6 bases separated the two germline ends. The CDR3 is 13 residues long.

J is TRBJ1-5 and V is TRBV7-2, with D possibly being TRBD1 (5 bases). The CDR3 has 16 residues. V shed 5 bases and J shed 5 bases, with 19 bases lying between them. The germline V gene encodes CDR1 SGHTA and CDR2 FQGNSA. The CDR3 DNA sequence: TGTGCCAGCAGCGGCGGGGGAGGGTTTGGTGATCAGCCCCAGCATTTT. This sequence encodes CASSGGGGFGDQPQHF.

This sequence joins TRBV3-1 (or the pseudogene TRBV3-2) and TRBJ2-3; no definite D call. Per germline, CDR1 LGHDT and CDR2 YNNKEL (reference sequence). V was cut by 1 base and J by 5 bases, with 4 bases left in between. CDR3 length: 12 residues. The CDR3 is CASSQAGDTQYF. CDR3 bases: TGTGCCAGCAGCCAAGCGGGAGATACGCAGTATTTT.

The chain is built from TRBV28 and TRBJ1-1; 8 bases map to TRBD1. The CDR3 covers 12 residues. J gave up 11 bases and V 3 bases, and 5 bases lay outside the gene matches. Germline V gene data show CDR1 as MDHEN and CDR2 as SYDVKM. The CDR3 loop reads CASSLQGAAAFF. The CDR3 nucleotides are TGTGCCAGCAGTTTGCAGGGGGCGGCGGCTTTCTTT.

The rearrangement joins TRBV4-2 to TRBJ2-5, with TRBD1 matching over 11 bases. V was clipped by 1 base and J by 5 bases; unmatched bases: 3. This CDR3 is 15 amino acids long. Germline values: CDR1 LGHNA, CDR2 YNFKEQ. CDR3 nucleotides: TGTGCCAGCAGCCAAGGGGGACAGGGGGGCGAGACCCAGTACTTC. This sequence encodes CASSQGGQGGETQYF.